These 23 T cell receptor beta chains originate from one sample sequenced in a study of shared clonotypes between healthy human individuals. Method: immunoSEQ multiplex PCR; TCRdb's copy keeps in-frame clones and lacks some. The sample lists 1,400,000 or so clones, approximately 98.5% occurring once. Sequencing was performed on naive CD4+ T cells sorted from blood. Subset given: CD45RA+ positively selected. Receptors originate from a man aged 25-40 years in good health.

This clone has just one count. The V and J genes are TRBV25-1 and TRBJ1-1; D is uncertain. V shed 2 bases and J shed 5 bases, with 3 bases lying between them. Per the germline V gene, CDR1 is MGHDK and CDR2 is SYGVNS. The length of the CDR3 is 11 residues. CDR3 coding DNA: TGTGCCAGCAGTGAAGGTACTGAAGCTTTCTTT. Protein product: CASSEGTEAFF.

This chain joins TRBV5-1 and TRBJ2-1; possible D gene TRBD1, 6 bases. The V gene lost 3 bases and the J gene lost 3 bases, with 13 bases spanning the gap. Per the germline V gene, CDR1 is SGHRS and CDR2 is YFSETQ. This CDR3 has 15 amino acids. Written as DNA, the CDR3 is TGCGCCAGCAGCTATACGGACAGTCTCTACAATGAGCAGTTCTTC. Its translation is CASSYTDSLYNEQFF.

The gene calls are TRBV6-1 and TRBJ1-1; TRBD1 is a possible D gene (6 bases). From germline, CDR1 is MNHNS and CDR2 SASEGT. The CDR3 is 14 amino acids. V shed 3 bases and J shed 1 base, with 9 bases lying between them. The DNA of the CDR3 is TGTGCCAGCAGTGAGGGACAAGCGAACACTGAAGCTTTCTTT. Its protein product is CASSEGQANTEAFF.

The J gene is TRBJ2-5, the V gene TRBV29-1, with 9 bases identical to TRBD1. This CDR3 is 14 amino acids long. V was clipped by 5 bases and J by 1 base; unmatched bases: 5. The germline CDR1 and CDR2 sequences are SQVTM and ANQGSEA. The CDR3 loop is CSVKDRGSQETQYF. Written as DNA, the CDR3 is TGCAGCGTTAAGGACAGGGGATCCCAAGAGACCCAGTACTTC.

The chain joins TRBV7-2 to TRBJ2-5, with TRBD1 identical over 9 bases. J gave up 2 bases and V 8 bases, and 6 bases lay outside the gene matches. The germline gives CDR1 SGHTA, CDR2 FQGNSA. The CDR3 is 14 amino acids. CDR3 nucleotides: TGTGCCAGCGGACGACAGGGGGGACAAGAGACCCAGTACTTC. This gives the protein CASGRQGGQETQYF.

The chain couples TRBV27 to TRBJ2-7; 7 nucleotides agree with TRBD1. Germline loops: CDR1 MNHEY, CDR2 SMNVEV (reference sequence). Trimming removed 6 bases from V and 2 bases from J; junction bases left unmatched: 7. The CDR3 has 14 residues. DNA of the CDR3: TGTGCCAGCAGCCCAAGGGGGCAAGCCTACGAGCAGTACTTC. Translated: CASSPRGQAYEQYF.

A single count supports this clone. The rearrangement joins TRBV6-1 to TRBJ2-5, with no clear D. V was trimmed by 5 bases and J by 3 bases, leaving 4 bases between them. Germline CDR1 and CDR2: MNHNS and SASEGT. The CDR3 runs to 11 residues. This CDR3 is CASSFEETQYF. In nucleotides, the CDR3 is TGTGCCAGCAGTTTTGAAGAGACCCAGTACTTC.

V usage is TRBV7-2 and J usage is TRBJ2-5, with D unresolved. The CDR3 runs 12 residues. Germline V gene lookup returns CDR1 SGHTA and CDR2 FQGNSA. V lost 5 bases and J 4 bases, leaving 8 bases between the germline ends. The CDR3 protein is CASSLPRETQYF. In DNA, the CDR3 is TGTGCCAGCAGCCTCCCCAGAGAGACCCAGTACTTC.

The chain recombines TRBV5-4 with TRBJ2-1; D assignment may be TRBD1 or TRBD2 (5 bases each). Trimming cost V 3 bases and J 7 bases, with 17 bases left between them. Germline V gene data show CDR1 as SGHNT and CDR2 as YYREEE (reference sequence). The CDR3 is 15 residues long. CDR3 residues: CASSSKKGTGNEQFF. In DNA, the CDR3 is TGTGCCAGCAGCTCTAAGAAGGGGACGGGTAATGAGCAGTTCTTC.

This rearrangement joins TRBV5-4 to TRBJ1-1, with TRBD1 matching over 7 bases. This CDR3 has 15 amino acids. CDR1 is SGHNT and CDR2 is YYREEE in the germline V gene (reference sequence). V was pared by 9 bases and J by 0 bases, with 11 bases of the junction left unmatched. CDR3 region: CATLRQGLMNTEAFF. CDR3 nucleotides: TGTGCCACCTTAAGACAGGGCCTTATGAACACTGAAGCTTTCTTT.

This chain uses TRBV10-3 with TRBJ1-2, with D unclear. CDR3 size: 14 residues. With 7 bases removed from V and 0 bases from J, the gap between germline ends came to 12 bases. In germline, CDR1 is ENHRY, CDR2 SYGVKD. The CDR3 DNA is TGTGCCATCAACCCGGACGCCACTAACTATGGCTACACCTTC. Its translation: CAINPDATNYGYTF.

This clone was recorded once. The chain has TRBV14 and TRBJ1-1; 8 bases match TRBD1. The J segment lost 3 bases and the V segment lost 4 bases, leaving 7 bases of the junction unmatched. This CDR3 is 15 amino acids long. Germline-derived CDR1 and CDR2 are SGHDN and FVKESK. The CDR3 nucleotides are TGTGCCAGCAGCCGCCGGACAGGGCTCCACACTGAAGCTTTCTTT. This codes for CASSRRTGLHTEAFF.

A word on this clone: In the same sample, other DNA sequences code for this CDR3. The chain combines TRBV6-5 with TRBJ2-2; perhaps TRBD1 as D (6 bases). Germline CDR1 MNHEY, CDR2 SVGAGI. The CDR3 is made up of 13 amino acids. V was pared by 5 bases and J by 5 bases, with 9 bases between. The CDR3 region has the DNA TGTGCCAGCAGTAGAACAGGGACCGGGGAGCTGTTTTTT. As protein: CASSRTGTGELFF.

Only one count was recorded for this clone. This rearrangement joins TRBV4-1 to TRBJ1-5; possibly TRBD1 for D (6 bases). Germline V gene data show CDR1 as MGHRA and CDR2 as YSYEKL. The CDR3 contains 17 residues. V gave up 2 bases and J gave up 4 bases, with 18 bases separating them. The CDR3 coding sequence is TGCGCCAGCAGCCAATATCCGTGGACAGCTAAAAATCAGCCCCAGCATTTT. Its translation is CASSQYPWTAKNQPQHF.

The CDR3, as DNA: TGTGCCAGCAGTCGCCTCCCGGGACAGGGGACTGGAAACACCATATATTTT. Amino acids: CASSRLPGQGTGNTIYF. The rearrangement links TRBV28 to TRBJ1-3; TRBD1 aligns across 10 bases. This CDR3 region has 17 residues. Trimming took 5 bases from V and 2 from J; bases not matched to a gene: 9. Germline CDR1 is MDHEN and CDR2 is SYDVKM.

The chain couples TRBV2 to TRBJ1-2, with D perhaps matching TRBD1 (5 bases). CDR1 and CDR2 from the germline V gene are SNHLY and FYNNEI. The CDR3 totals 15 residues. V lost 5 bases, J lost 8 bases, and 21 bases lay in between. CDR3 region: CASSLQAGGYEGYTF. CDR3 nucleotide sequence: TGTGCCAGCAGTCTACAGGCAGGAGGGTATGAAGGCTACACCTTC.

Comment on this clone: Other nucleotide sequences in the sample specify the same CDR3. The chain recombines TRBV2 with TRBJ1-1, with D tentatively TRBD1 (6 bases). Trimming took off 4 bases at V and 0 bases at J, with 6 bases between the two ends. CDR3 length: 13 residues. The germline V gene encodes CDR1 SNHLY and CDR2 FYNNEI. CDR3 sequence: CASSGTVNTEAFF. DNA of the CDR3: TGTGCCAGCAGTGGGACAGTGAACACTGAAGCTTTCTTT.

V gene TRBV29-1 combines with J gene TRBJ2-5; 11 positions agree with TRBD2. The CDR3 contains 16 residues. Unmatched junction bases numbered 12, after V lost 5 bases and J lost 4 bases. Looked up from germline, CDR1 is SQVTM and CDR2 is ANQGSEA. Here the CDR3 DNA reads TGCAGCGTTCATTCAGTCCTTCTAGCGGGAGGAGAGACCCAGTACTTC. This gives the protein CSVHSVLLAGGETQYF.

The J gene is TRBJ2-1, the V gene TRBV27; TRBD2 is a possible D gene (5 bases). The CDR3 is 14 residues long. The V and J ends lost 2 bases and 0 bases respectively, with 5 bases between them. Germline assignment: CDR1 MNHEY and CDR2 SMNVEV (reference sequence). The chain's CDR3 is CASSLGLSYNEQFF. The CDR3 DNA reads TGTGCCAGCAGTTTAGGACTCTCCTACAATGAGCAGTTCTTC.

The chain carries TRBV19 and TRBJ2-7; D may be TRBD2 (5 bases). V lost 7 bases to trimming and J lost 0 bases, with 13 bases between them. The CDR3 has 14 residues. Germline values: CDR1 LNHDA, CDR2 SQIVND (reference sequence). CDR3 sequence reads: CASTAAESSYEQYF. CDR3 in DNA: TGTGCCAGTACCGCAGCGGAGAGCTCCTACGAGCAGTACTTC.

The rearrangement uses TRBV5-4 and TRBJ2-1, with D possibly being TRBD2 (5 bases). In germline, CDR1 is SGHNT, CDR2 YYREEE (reference sequence). V was shortened by 4 bases and J by 8 bases, with 22 bases between the two germline ends. The CDR3 loop spans 16 amino acids. Here the CDR3 reads CASSRSGWRATHEQFF. The CDR3 DNA reads TGTGCCAGCAGCCGATCCGGGTGGCGGGCGACCCATGAGCAGTTCTTC.

The chain links TRBV5-1 to TRBJ2-7, with 12 bases lining up with TRBD1. Unmatched junction bases numbered 14, after V lost 4 bases and J lost 6 bases. Per germline, CDR1 SGHRS and CDR2 YFSETQ. The length of the CDR3 is 17 residues. The CDR3 spells CASSIGTGGNIWGEQYF. The DNA for the CDR3 is TGCGCCAGCAGCATAGGGACAGGGGGCAATATCTGGGGCGAGCAGTACTTC.

The chain has TRBV29-1 and TRBJ2-7; D possibly corresponds to TRBD2 (5 bases). The V and J ends lost 3 bases and 3 bases respectively, with 12 bases between them. Germline values: CDR1 SQVTM, CDR2 ANQGSEA. This CDR3 comprises 13 residues. CDR3 nucleotides: TGCAGCGTTGATGGTGGGAGCGGCTACGAGCAGTACTTC. As protein: CSVDGGSGYEQYF.